This T cell receptor beta chain was profiled in a study of blood T cell repertoires in COVID-19. Background on the study: PBMCs, B-cell-depleted T cells, or T cells were the source of the cDNA or gDNA that made up the material.

The CDR3 extends over 16 amino acids. Data came from immunoSEQ multiplex PCR; TCRdb stores just in-frame clones and leaves some out. The table records about 150,000 clones, 60% to 80% of them present only once. This chain uses TRBV21-1 with TRBJ1-6; TRBD1, as called in the table, went unchecked against the DNA. TRBV21-1 is assigned pseudogene status. Specimen: peripheral blood. This receptor was obtained from a man over 45 with active or convalescent COVID-19. CDR3 loop: CASSKVPRAHNSPLHF. Written as DNA, the CDR3 is TGTGCCAGCAGCAAAGTACCCAGGGCCCATAATTCACCCCTCCACTTT.